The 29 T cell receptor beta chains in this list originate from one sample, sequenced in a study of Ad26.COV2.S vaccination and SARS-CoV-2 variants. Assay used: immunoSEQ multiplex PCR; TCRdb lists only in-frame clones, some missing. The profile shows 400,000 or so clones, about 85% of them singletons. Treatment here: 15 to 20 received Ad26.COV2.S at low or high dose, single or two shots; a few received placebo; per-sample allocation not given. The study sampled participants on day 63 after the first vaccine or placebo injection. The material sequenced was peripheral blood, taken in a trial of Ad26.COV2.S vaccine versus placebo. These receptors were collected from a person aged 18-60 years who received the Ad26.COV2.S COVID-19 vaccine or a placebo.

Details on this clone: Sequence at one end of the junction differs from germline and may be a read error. CDR3 amino acids: CASRLGNTEAFF. CDR3 nucleotides: TGTGCCAGCAGGTTAGGGAACACTGAAGCTTTCTTT. The rearrangement uses TRBV12-3 or TRBV12-4 and TRBJ1-1; D gene unclear. The CDR3 totals 12 residues.

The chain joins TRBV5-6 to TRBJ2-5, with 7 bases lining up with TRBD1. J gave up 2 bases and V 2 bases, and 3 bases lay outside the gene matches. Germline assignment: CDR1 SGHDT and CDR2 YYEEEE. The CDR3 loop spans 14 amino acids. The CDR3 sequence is CASSFRDRQETQYF. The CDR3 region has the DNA TGTGCCAGCAGCTTTCGGGACAGACAAGAGACCCAGTACTTC. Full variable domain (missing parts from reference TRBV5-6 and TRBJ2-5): DAGVTQSPTHLIKTRGQQVTLRCSPKSGHDTVSWYQQALGQGPQFIFQYYEEEERQRGNFPDRFSGHQFPNYSSELNVNALLLGDSALYLCASSFRDRQETQYFGPGTRLLVL.

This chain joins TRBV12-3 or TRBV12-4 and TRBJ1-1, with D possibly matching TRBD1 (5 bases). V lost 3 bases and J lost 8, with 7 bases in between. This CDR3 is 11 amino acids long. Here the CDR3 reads CASSFQGEAFF. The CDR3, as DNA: TGTGCCAGCAGTTTCCAGGGAGAAGCTTTCTTT.

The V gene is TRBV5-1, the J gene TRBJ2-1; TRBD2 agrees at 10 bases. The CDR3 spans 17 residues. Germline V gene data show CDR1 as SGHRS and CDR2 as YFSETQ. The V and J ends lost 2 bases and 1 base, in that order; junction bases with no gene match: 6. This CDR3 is CASSFLGLAESYNEQFF. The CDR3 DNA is TGCGCCAGCAGCTTTCTTGGACTAGCGGAGTCCTACAATGAGCAGTTCTTC.

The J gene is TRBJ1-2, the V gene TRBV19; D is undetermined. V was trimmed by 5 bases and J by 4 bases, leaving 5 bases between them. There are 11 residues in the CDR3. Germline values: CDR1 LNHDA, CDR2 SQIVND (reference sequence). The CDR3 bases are TGTGCCAGTAGTCAAGTCTATGGCTACACCTTC. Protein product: CASSQVYGYTF.

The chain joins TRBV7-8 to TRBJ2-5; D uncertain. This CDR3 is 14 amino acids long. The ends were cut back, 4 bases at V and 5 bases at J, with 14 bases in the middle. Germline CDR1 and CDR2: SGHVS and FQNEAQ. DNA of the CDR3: TGTGCCAGCAGCTCCGACCTAGGTCGGGAGACCCAGTACTTC. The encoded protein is CASSSDLGRETQYF.

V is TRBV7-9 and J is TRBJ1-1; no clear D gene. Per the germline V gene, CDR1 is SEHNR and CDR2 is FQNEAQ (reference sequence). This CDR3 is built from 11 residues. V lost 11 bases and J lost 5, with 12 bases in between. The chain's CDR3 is CAEEPGTEAFF. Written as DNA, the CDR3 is TGTGCCGAAGAACCGGGGACTGAAGCTTTCTTT.

DNA for the CDR3: TGTGCCAGCAGCTTAAACGTAGGGGGCGAAGGTGATACGCAGTATTTT. It translates to CASSLNVGGEGDTQYF. V gene TRBV5-4 combines with J gene TRBJ2-3; TRBD1 matches at 7 bases. The CDR3 consists of 16 residues. CDR1 SGHNT and CDR2 YYREEE come from the germline V gene (reference sequence). Losses at the gene ends were 2 bases for V and 6 bases for J; bases not matched to a gene: 12.

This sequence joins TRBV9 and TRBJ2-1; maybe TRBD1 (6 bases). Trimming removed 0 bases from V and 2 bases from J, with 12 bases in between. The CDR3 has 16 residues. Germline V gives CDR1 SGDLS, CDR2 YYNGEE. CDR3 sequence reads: CASSVDARGPYNEQFF. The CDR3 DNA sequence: TGTGCCAGCAGCGTAGACGCCAGGGGCCCCTACAATGAGCAGTTCTTC.

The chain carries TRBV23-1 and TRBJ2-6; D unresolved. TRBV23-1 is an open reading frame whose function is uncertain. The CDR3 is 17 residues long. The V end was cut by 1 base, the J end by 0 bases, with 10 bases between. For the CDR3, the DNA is TGCGCCAGCAGTCAATGCCCTTGGGTCTCTGGGGCCAACGTCCTGACTTTC. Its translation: CASSQCPWVSGANVLTF.

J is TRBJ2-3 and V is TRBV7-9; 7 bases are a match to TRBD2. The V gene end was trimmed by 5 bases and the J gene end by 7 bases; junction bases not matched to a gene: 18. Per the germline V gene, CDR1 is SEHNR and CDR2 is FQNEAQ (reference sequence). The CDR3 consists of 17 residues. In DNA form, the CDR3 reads TGTGCCAGCAGCGTCGTTAGACTAGCCGGAGGACGTAATACGCAGTATTTT. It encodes CASSVVRLAGGRNTQYF.

This chain's CDR3 is CASSKDPVVIFGANVLTF. The CDR3 region has the DNA TGTGCCAGCAGCAAAGATCCGGTTGTGATATTCGGGGCCAACGTCCTGACTTTC. The gene calls are TRBV21-1 and TRBJ2-6; whether TRBD2, the table's D call, matches the DNA was not checked. TRBV21-1 is termed a pseudogene. The CDR3 has 18 amino acids.

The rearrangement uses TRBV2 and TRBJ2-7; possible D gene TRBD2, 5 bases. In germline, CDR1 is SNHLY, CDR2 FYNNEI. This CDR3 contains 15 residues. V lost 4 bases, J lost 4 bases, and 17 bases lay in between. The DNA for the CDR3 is TGTGCCAGCAGTGTGAGGGCGGTTTCGCATTACGAGCAGTACTTC. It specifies CASSVRAVSHYEQYF.

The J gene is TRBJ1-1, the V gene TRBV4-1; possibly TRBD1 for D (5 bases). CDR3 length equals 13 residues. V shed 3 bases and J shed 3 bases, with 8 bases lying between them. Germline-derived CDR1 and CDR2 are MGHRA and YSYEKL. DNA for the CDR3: TGCGCCAGCAGCCAGGAGGGGTACACTGAAGCTTTCTTT. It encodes CASSQEGYTEAFF.

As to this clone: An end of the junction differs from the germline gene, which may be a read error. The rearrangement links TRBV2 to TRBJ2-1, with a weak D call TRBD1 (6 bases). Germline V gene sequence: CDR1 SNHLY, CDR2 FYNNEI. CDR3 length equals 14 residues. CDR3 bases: TGTGCCAGCAATGAACAGGGTTCCTACAATGAGCAGTTCTTC. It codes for CASNEQGSYNEQFF. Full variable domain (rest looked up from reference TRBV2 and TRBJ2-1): EPEVTQTPSHQVTQMGQEVILRCVPISNHLYFYWYRQILGQKVEFLVSFYNNEISEKSEIFDDQFSVERPDGSNFTLKIRSTKLEDSAMYFCASNEQGSYNEQFFGPGTRLTVL.

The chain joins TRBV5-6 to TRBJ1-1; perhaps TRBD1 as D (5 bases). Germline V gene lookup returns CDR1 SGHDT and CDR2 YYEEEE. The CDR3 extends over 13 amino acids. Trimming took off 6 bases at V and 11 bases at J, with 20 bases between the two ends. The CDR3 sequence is CASTRGGNGNAFF. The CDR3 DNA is TGTGCCAGCACCCGCGGGGGGAATGGTAATGCTTTCTTT.

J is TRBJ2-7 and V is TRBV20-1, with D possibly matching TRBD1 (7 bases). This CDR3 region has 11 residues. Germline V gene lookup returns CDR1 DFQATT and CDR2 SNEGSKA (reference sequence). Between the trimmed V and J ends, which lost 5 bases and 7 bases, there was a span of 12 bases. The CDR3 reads CSASGGGEQYF. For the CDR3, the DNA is TGCAGTGCTTCAGGGGGAGGTGAGCAGTACTTC.

CDR3 loop: CAINDPQPDRDYGYTF. The CDR3, as DNA: TGTGCCATTAACGACCCCCAGCCAGACAGAGACTATGGCTACACCTTC. V is TRBV10-3 and J is TRBJ1-2, with D perhaps matching TRBD1 (5 bases). V lost 9 bases and J 3 bases, leaving 23 bases between the germline ends. CDR3 size: 16 residues. Germline V CDR1 and CDR2: ENHRY, SYGVKD.

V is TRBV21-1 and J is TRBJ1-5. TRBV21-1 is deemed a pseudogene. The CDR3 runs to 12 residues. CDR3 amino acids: CGLRRNNQPQHF. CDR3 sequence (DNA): TGTGGCCTAAGGAGGAACAATCAGCCCCAGCATTTT.

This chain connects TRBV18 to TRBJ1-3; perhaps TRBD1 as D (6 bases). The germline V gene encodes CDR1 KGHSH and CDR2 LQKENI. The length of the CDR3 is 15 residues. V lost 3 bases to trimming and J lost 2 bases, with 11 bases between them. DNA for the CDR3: TGTGCCAGCTCACCTCAAGGACAGACTGGAAACACCATATATTTT. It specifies CASSPQGQTGNTIYF.

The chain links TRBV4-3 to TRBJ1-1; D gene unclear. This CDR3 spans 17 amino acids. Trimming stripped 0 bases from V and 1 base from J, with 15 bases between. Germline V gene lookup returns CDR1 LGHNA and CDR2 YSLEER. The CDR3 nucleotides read TGCGCCAGCAGCCAAGATTTGGCAGCAGGCGGGAACACTGAAGCTTTCTTT. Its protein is CASSQDLAAGGNTEAFF.

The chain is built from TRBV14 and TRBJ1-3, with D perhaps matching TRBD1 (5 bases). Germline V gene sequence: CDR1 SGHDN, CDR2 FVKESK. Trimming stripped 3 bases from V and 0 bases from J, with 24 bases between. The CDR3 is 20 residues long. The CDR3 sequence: CASSHRFSMTELYSGNTIYF. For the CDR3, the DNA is TGTGCCAGCAGCCATCGATTCTCCATGACAGAATTATACTCTGGAAACACCATATATTTT.

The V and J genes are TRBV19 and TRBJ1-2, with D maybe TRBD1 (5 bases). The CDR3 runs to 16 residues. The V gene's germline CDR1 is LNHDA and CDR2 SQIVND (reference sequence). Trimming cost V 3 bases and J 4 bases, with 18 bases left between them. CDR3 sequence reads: CASSIGDSSTGYGYTF. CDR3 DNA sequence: TGTGCCAGTAGTATTGGTGACAGCTCTACCGGCTATGGCTACACCTTC.

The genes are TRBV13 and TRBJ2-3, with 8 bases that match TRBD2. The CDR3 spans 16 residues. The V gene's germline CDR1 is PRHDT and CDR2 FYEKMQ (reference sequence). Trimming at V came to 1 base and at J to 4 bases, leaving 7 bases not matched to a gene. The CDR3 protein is CASSLETSEMPDTQYF. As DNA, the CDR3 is TGTGCCAGCAGCTTAGAGACTAGCGAAATGCCAGATACGCAGTATTTT.

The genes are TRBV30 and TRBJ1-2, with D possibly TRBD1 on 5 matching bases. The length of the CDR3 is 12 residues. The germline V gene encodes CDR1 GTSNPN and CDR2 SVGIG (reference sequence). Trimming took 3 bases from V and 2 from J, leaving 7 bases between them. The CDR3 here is CAWRGPNYGYTF. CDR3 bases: TGTGCCTGGAGGGGACCGAACTATGGCTACACCTTC.

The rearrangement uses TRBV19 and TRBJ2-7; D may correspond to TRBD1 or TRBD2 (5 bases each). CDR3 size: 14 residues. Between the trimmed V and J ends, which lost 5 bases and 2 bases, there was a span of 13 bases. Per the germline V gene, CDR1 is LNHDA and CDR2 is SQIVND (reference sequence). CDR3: CASSQRGFPYEQYF. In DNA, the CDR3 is TGTGCCAGTAGTCAACGGGGCTTTCCCTACGAGCAGTACTTC.

CDR3 protein: CASSLVVWGNEQFF. As DNA, the CDR3 is TGTGCCAGCAGCTTAGTTGTCTGGGGGAATGAGCAGTTCTTC. The chain combines TRBV7-6 with TRBJ2-1; D assignment may be TRBD1 or TRBD2 (5 bases each). This CDR3 is built from 14 residues. From germline, CDR1 is SGHVS and CDR2 FNYEAQ. Trimming left V 1 base short and J 7 bases short, with 11 bases between.

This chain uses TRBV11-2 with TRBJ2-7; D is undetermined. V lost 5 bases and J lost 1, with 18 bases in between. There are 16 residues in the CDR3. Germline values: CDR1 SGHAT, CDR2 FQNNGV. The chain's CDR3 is CASSHRWGLGSYEQYF. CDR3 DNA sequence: TGTGCCAGCAGCCACCGGTGGGGATTAGGTTCCTACGAGCAGTACTTC.

For the CDR3, the DNA is TGTGCCAGCAGTTTATATATCATTCAGTACTTC. This codes for CASSLYIIQYF. The chain is built from TRBV12-3 or TRBV12-4 and TRBJ2-4; D is uncertain. The CDR3 is 11 amino acids. V gave up 2 bases and J gave up 9 bases, with 5 bases separating them.